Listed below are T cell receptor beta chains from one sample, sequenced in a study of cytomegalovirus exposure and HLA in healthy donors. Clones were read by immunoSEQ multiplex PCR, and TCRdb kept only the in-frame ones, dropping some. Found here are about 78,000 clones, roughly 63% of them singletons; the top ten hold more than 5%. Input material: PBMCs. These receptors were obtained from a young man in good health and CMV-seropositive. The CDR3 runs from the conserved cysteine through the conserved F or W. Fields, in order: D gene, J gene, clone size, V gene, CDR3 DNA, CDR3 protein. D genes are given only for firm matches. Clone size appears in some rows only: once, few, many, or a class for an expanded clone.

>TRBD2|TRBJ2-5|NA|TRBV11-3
TGTGCCAGCAGCACCCGGACTAGCTACGAGACCCAGTACTTC
CASSTRTSYETQYF
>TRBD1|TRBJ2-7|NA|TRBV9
TGTGCCAGCAGCGTACTCTCATCCGGGACAGGGAGGAATTACGAGCAGTACTTC
CASSVLSSGTGRNYEQYF
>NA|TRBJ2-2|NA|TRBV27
TGTGCCAGCGGACACTACGACACCGGGGAGCTGTTTTTT
CASGHYDTGELFF
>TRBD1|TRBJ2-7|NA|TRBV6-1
TGTGCCAGCAGGACCGGACAGGGGCTCGAGCAGTACTTC
CASRTGQGLEQYF
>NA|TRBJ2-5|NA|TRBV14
TGTGCCAGCAGCCCCTCTGGGGCGACCCAGTACTTC
CASSPSGATQYF
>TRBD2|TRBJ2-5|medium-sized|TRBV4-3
TGCGCCAGCAGCCAAAGGTTCTTGGGACTAGCGGAGACCCAGTACTTC
CASSQRFLGLAETQYF
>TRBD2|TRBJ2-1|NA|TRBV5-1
TGCGCCAGCAGCCCGCGAATGGTAGCGGGAGAAAATAATGAGCAGTTCTTC
CASSPRMVAGENNEQFF
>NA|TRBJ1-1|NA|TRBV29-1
TGCAGCGTTTCGACGGGGGGGTACACTGAAGCTTTCTTT
CSVSTGGYTEAFF
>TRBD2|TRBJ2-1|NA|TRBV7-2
TGTGCCAGCAGCTTAGGGGGACTACTTAATAATGAGCAGTTCTTC
CASSLGGLLNNEQFF
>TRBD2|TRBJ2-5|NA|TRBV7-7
TGTGCTAGCAGCTTCGGGACTAGCGGAGGCCAAGAGACCCAGTACTTC
CASSFGTSGGQETQYF
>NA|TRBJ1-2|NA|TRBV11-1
TGTGCCAGCAGCCCCCGCGGACAAGACCCTAACTATGGCTACACCTTC
CASSPRGQDPNYGYTF
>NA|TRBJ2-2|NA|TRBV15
TGTGCCACCAGCAGCGGGGGGCAAACCGGGGAGCTGTTTTTT
CATSSGGQTGELFF
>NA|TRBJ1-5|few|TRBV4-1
TGCGCCAGCAGCGACGCAGGTAGGAATCAGCCCCAGCATTTT
CASSDAGRNQPQHF
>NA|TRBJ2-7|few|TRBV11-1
TGTGCCAGCAGCTTACTAGGCGGGGCGGGCGAGCAGTACTTC
CASSLLGGAGEQYF
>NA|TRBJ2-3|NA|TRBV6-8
TGTGCCAGCAGTAGGGAATTGGGGCGGATCACAGATACGCAGTATTTT
CASSRELGRITDTQYF
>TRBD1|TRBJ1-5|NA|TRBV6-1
TGTGCCAGCCGAGAGACAGGGGGAGTGGATCAGCCCCAGCATTTT
CASRETGGVDQPQHF
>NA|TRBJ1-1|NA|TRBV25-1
TGTGCCAGCAGGGGACAGAACACTGAAGCTTTCTTT
CASRGQNTEAFF
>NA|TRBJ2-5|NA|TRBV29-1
TGCAGCGTTGGGGGGGAAGAAGAGACCCAGTACTTC
CSVGGEEETQYF
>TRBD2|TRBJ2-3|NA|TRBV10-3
TGTGCCATCAGTGGGGGGACTAGCGCCAGCACAGATACGCAGTATTTT
CAISGGTSASTDTQYF
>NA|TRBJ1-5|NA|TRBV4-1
TGCGCCAGCAGCCAAGACAGGGGCAATCAGCCCCAGCATTTT
CASSQDRGNQPQHF
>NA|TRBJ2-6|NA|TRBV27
TGTGCCAGCTCACAGGGGAGGGGGGCCAACGTCCTGACTTTC
CASSQGRGANVLTF
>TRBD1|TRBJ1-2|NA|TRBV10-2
TGCGCCAGCAGTGACGCAGGGGGCGAGGGCTATGGCTACACCTTC
CASSDAGGEGYGYTF
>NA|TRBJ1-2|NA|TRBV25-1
TGTGCCAGCAGTGAATCCGGGTATGACTATGGCTACACCTTC
CASSESGYDYGYTF
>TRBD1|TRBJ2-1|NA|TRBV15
TGTGCCACCAGCAGAGATCGGCACAGGGGGGTCAATGAGCAGTTCTTC
CATSRDRHRGVNEQFF
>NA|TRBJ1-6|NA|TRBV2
TGTGCCAGCAGTGCCAATTCGGCAGGCAATAATTCACCCCTCCACTTT
CASSANSAGNNSPLHF
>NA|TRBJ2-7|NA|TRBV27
TGTGCCAGCAGTTCAGGACTCGGAGGTTGGTACGAGCAGTACTTC
CASSSGLGGWYEQYF
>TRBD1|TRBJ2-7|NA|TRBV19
TGTGCCAGTAGGGGGACAGGGGGGTCCTACGAGCAGTACTTC
CASRGTGGSYEQYF
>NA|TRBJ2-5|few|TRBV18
TGTGCCAGCTCAAAAGCGCTGCAAGAGACCCAGTACTTC
CASSKALQETQYF
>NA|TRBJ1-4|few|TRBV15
TGTGCCACCAGCAGAGATCGAACGGGTTACGGTGAAAAACTGTTTTTT
CATSRDRTGYGEKLFF
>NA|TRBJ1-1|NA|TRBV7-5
TGTGCCAGAAGCTTAAGTGGACAGGGGGGTACTGAAGCTTTCTTT
CARSLSGQGGTEAFF
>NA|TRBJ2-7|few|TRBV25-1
TGTGCCAGCAGTGATGCCTACGAGCAGTACTTC
CASSDAYEQYF
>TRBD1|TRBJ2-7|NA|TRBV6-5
TGTGCCAGCAGTTACTTCACAGGGGCAGGCTACGAGCAGTACTTC
CASSYFTGAGYEQYF
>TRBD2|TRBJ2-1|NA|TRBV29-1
TGCAGCGTAGCCGGGACTAGCGAAAACAATGAGCAGTTCTTC
CSVAGTSENNEQFF
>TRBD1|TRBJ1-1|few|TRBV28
TGTGCCAGCAGCTCAAGGGGACAGGGGGCCGCTGAAGCTTTCTTT
CASSSRGQGAAEAFF
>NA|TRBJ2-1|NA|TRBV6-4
TGTGCCAGCAGTCCGGGACAAGACTACAATGAGCAGTTCTTC
CASSPGQDYNEQFF
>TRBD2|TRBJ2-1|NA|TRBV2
TGTGCCAGCAGCGTAGCGGGGGTGTCGAGCCATGAGCAGTTCTTC
CASSVAGVSSHEQFF
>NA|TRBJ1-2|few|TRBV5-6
TGTGCCAGCAGCTTGCCAGATAACTATGGCTACACCTTC
CASSLPDNYGYTF
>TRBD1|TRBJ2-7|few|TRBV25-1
TGTGCCAGCAGTTTCCTATCCGGGACAGGGTATTACGAGCAGTACTTC
CASSFLSGTGYYEQYF
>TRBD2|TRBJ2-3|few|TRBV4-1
TGCGCCAGCAGCCGGGAACTAGCGGGGGGGTACACAGATACGCAGTATTTT
CASSRELAGGYTDTQYF
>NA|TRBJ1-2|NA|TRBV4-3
TGCGCCAGCAGCCAAGAGTTCCCGTCTAACTATGGCTACACCTTC
CASSQEFPSNYGYTF
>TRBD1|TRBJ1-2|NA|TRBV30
TGTGCCTGGTATTTCACAGGGGATAATGGCTACACCTTC
CAWYFTGDNGYTF
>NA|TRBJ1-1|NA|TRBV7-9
TGTTCCAGCAGCTTAGATCGCTATGAAGCTTTCTTT
CSSSLDRYEAFF